These 8 T cell receptor beta chains originate from one sample sequenced in a study of T cells in Graves' hyperthyroidism and ophthalmopathy. RNA transcripts were the template for amplifying TCR beta CDR3 regions. A first-round RT-PCR of the TCR CDR3 used the HTBI primer set. TCRdb used MiXCR to reprocess the multiplex PCR reads, holding one entry per CDR3 protein. This sample has 400,000 to 500,000 distinct CDR3 sequences, with roughly 13% found just once. Material: blood. All receptors derive from a woman aged 18-29 years with Graves' hyperthyroidism.

DNA for the CDR3: TGCAGCGTCGCAGGGTCGGAGACCCAGTACTTC. Amino acid sequence: CSVAGSETQYF. This chain uses TRBV29-1 with TRBJ2-5, with TRBD1 as a possible D gene (5 bases). Germline V gene lookup returns CDR1 SQVTM and CDR2 ANQGSEA. This CDR3 has 11 amino acids. V shed 6 bases and J shed 5 bases, with 10 bases lying between them.

V usage is TRBV29-1 and J usage is TRBJ2-7; a weak D match, TRBD2 (6 bases). Trimming removed 6 bases from V and 3 bases from J, with 15 bases in between. This CDR3 contains 13 residues. Looked up from germline, CDR1 is SQVTM and CDR2 is ANQGSEA. CDR3 sequence: CSVGGAGNYEQYF. CDR3 coding DNA: TGCAGCGTCGGAGGGGCAGGAAACTACGAGCAGTACTTC.

In this sample, this clonotype turned up many times. The chain links TRBV12-5 to TRBJ1-1; D ambiguous. This CDR3 region has 13 residues. Trimming took off 3 bases at V and 1 base at J, with 6 bases between the two ends. Germline V gene sequence: CDR1 LGHNT, CDR2 FRNRAP. CDR3 protein: CASGFGQNTEAFF. The CDR3 nucleotides read TGTGCTAGTGGTTTTGGCCAGAACACTGAAGCTTTCTTT.

This clonotype turned up a few times. The DNA for the CDR3 is TGTGCCAGCAGTTGGGTGGGAGACGCCTACAATGAGCAGTTCTTC. Protein sequence: CASSWVGDAYNEQFF. The chain carries TRBV12-3 or TRBV12-4 and TRBJ2-1; tentative D call: TRBD2 (5 bases). The V gene lost 4 bases and the J gene lost 2 bases, with 12 bases spanning the gap. The CDR3 totals 15 residues.

In regard to this clonotype: Given a much more abundant clone one base away, this may be a read error. The CDR3 DNA reads TGCAGTGCTCGGACTAGCGGGAGTCCCGATGAGCAGTTCTTC. It specifies CSARTSGSPDEQFF. The rearrangement uses TRBV20-1 and TRBJ2-1; TRBD2 aligns across 13 bases. The CDR3 consists of 14 residues. With V trimmed by 5 bases and J by 8 bases, 6 bases remained unmatched. From germline, CDR1 is DFQATT and CDR2 SNEGSKA (reference sequence).

This clonotype was observed many times. The chain uses TRBV20-1 and TRBJ2-3; 9 nucleotides align to TRBD1. V was pared by 6 bases and J by 2 bases, with 9 bases of the junction left unmatched. The CDR3 has 15 residues. From germline, CDR1 is DFQATT and CDR2 SNEGSKA (reference sequence). The CDR3 region has the DNA TGCAGTGCCCCCGGGACAGGGTCGGCCACAGATACGCAGTATTTT. This gives the protein CSAPGTGSATDTQYF.

This chain uses TRBV19 with TRBJ1-2; 9 nucleotides agree with TRBD1. The CDR3 covers 15 residues. CDR1 and CDR2 (germline): LNHDA, SQIVND (reference sequence). Trimming cost V 8 bases and J 2 bases; bases outside gene matches: 9. Written as DNA, the CDR3 is TGTGCCAGTGGCACGGGGACAGGGCCCAACTATGGCTACACCTTC. Protein: CASGTGTGPNYGYTF.

V usage is TRBV4-1 and J usage is TRBJ2-5; no clear D gene. The V gene's germline CDR1 is MGHRA and CDR2 YSYEKL. V dropped 0 bases and J dropped 2 bases, with 7 bases sitting between them. The CDR3 has 14 residues. CDR3 bases: TGCGCCAGCAGCCAAGATGTGGCGCAAGAGACCCAGTACTTC. This codes for CASSQDVAQETQYF.